These T cell receptor beta chains were read from a single sample in a study of T cells in Graves' hyperthyroidism and ophthalmopathy. TCRdb redid the calling of the multiplex PCR reads with MiXCR, one entry per CDR3 protein. Here the sample spans 500,000 to 650,000 distinct CDR3 sequences, 20% being singletons. The material sequenced was blood. The receptor set was obtained from a man between 35 and 55 years old with Graves' ophthalmopathy. Each CDR3 is given without its conserved first and last residue. Expanded clones are given a class, and other clones once, few, many or no size at all.

V	size	J	CDR3
TRBV7-6	many	TRBJ2-1	ASSLASGRNNEQF
TRBV7-9	-	TRBJ1-2	ACSPRDPRAHGYT
TRBV30	few	TRBJ2-1	AWSVSLSYNEQF
TRBV6-2/TRBV6-3	-	TRBJ2-7	ASIHPRLDSYEQY
TRBV6-1	many	TRBJ1-2	ASSQTGADGYT
TRBV10-3	many	TRBJ2-1	AISEVAGVYNEQF
TRBV29-1	-	TRBJ2-3	SVEGGSRWGDTQY
TRBV11-3	-	TRBJ2-1	ASSPTLTGTSGRGHEQF
TRBV7-2	many	TRBJ1-5	ASSSSGDSNQPQH
TRBV5-1	many	TRBJ2-5	ASSRQGGETQY
TRBV7-3	-	TRBJ2-3	ASSYTGTDTQY
TRBV4-1	few	TRBJ2-3	ASSQPIKEAVDTQY
TRBV19	few	TRBJ2-7	ASSITHGAYEQY